This entry lists 32 T cell receptor beta chains sequenced from one sample in a study of blood T cell repertoires in COVID-19. This table comes from immunoSEQ multiplex PCR, and its TCRdb copy is limited to in-frame clones, with some not included. The table includes 40,000 or so clones, roughly 80% detected once. The sample comprised peripheral blood. The source of these receptors is a human donor with acute or convalescent COVID-19. The donor label of this sample is uncertain.

J is TRBJ2-7 and V is TRBV18; 8 positions agree with TRBD2. Losses at the gene ends were 4 bases for V and 2 bases for J; bases not matched to a gene: 7. The CDR3 is made up of 15 amino acids. CDR1 is KGHSH and CDR2 is LQKENI in the germline V gene. Written as DNA, the CDR3 is TGTGCCAGCTCACGACGGAGCGGGAGTGCCTACGAGCAGTACTTC. This gives the protein CASSRRSGSAYEQYF.

The chain uses TRBV6-2 or TRBV6-3 and TRBJ2-7; D remains ambiguous. The CDR3 runs to 11 residues. Germline V gene sequence: CDR1 MNHEY, CDR2 SVGEGT. Trimming cost V 4 bases and J 2 bases, with 3 bases left between them. The CDR3 reads CASSSAYEQYF. The CDR3 DNA follows: TGTGCCAGCAGTTCAGCCTACGAGCAGTACTTC.

The V call is TRBV4-2, the J call TRBJ1-1; 9 nucleotides align to TRBD1. The trim removed 0 bases at V and 1 base at J, leaving 3 bases unmatched. Germline assignment: CDR1 LGHNA and CDR2 YNFKEQ. CDR3 length equals 16 residues. The CDR3 nucleotides are TGTGCCAGCAGCCAAGACTTACAGGGGGCGAACACTGAAGCTTTCTTT. Translating gives CASSQDLQGANTEAFF.

This rearrangement joins TRBV6-6 to TRBJ1-5; 7 nucleotides align to TRBD1. Losses at the gene ends were 5 bases for V and 0 bases for J; bases not matched to a gene: 10. CDR1 and CDR2 from the germline V gene are MNHNY and SVGAGI (reference sequence). There are 17 residues in the CDR3. This chain's CDR3 is CASSRYLNRGSNQPQHF. CDR3 in DNA: TGTGCCAGCAGTCGCTACCTAAACAGGGGTAGCAATCAGCCCCAGCATTTT.

The chain is built from TRBV11-2 and TRBJ1-1, with D unclear. With 0 bases removed from V and 0 bases from J, the gap between germline ends came to 8 bases. This CDR3 spans 15 amino acids. The germline CDR1 and CDR2 sequences are SGHAT and FQNNGV. The CDR3 sequence is CASSLDGEMNTEAFF. DNA of the CDR3: TGTGCCAGCAGCTTAGATGGTGAGATGAACACTGAAGCTTTCTTT.

This chain joins TRBV27 and TRBJ1-5; TRBD1 matches at 10 bases. The CDR3 is 17 residues long. The junction had 14 bases not matched to a gene; V was cut back by 7 bases and J by 5 bases. In germline, CDR1 is MNHEY, CDR2 SMNVEV (reference sequence). CDR3 loop: CASIYSGGQGFDQPQHF. CDR3 in DNA: TGTGCCAGCATATACTCAGGGGGACAGGGGTTTGATCAGCCCCAGCATTTT.

The chain joins TRBV10-3 to TRBJ1-1, with 8 positions matching TRBD1. Unmatched junction bases numbered 6, after V lost 6 bases and J lost 3 bases. The CDR3 has 14 amino acids. Per the germline V gene, CDR1 is ENHRY and CDR2 is SYGVKD. This chain's CDR3 is CAISRTGWDTEAFF. CDR3 nucleotides: TGTGCCATCAGCCGGACAGGGTGGGACACTGAAGCTTTCTTT.

The V and J genes are TRBV28 and TRBJ1-3; D is uncertain. Germline assignment: CDR1 MDHEN and CDR2 SYDVKM. V gave up 4 bases and J gave up 3 bases, with 16 bases separating them. This CDR3 is built from 16 residues. The CDR3 spells CASSSHGVSYGNTIYF. CDR3 sequence (DNA): TGTGCCAGCAGTTCACACGGGGTCTCTTATGGAAACACCATATATTTT.

This chain joins TRBV7-3 and TRBJ2-2, with 14 bases matching TRBD2. The V and J ends lost 5 bases and 6 bases, in that order; junction bases with no gene match: 8. Germline CDR1 and CDR2: SGHTA and FQGTGA. The CDR3 spans 17 residues. CDR3 DNA: TGTGCCAGCAGCCCGACGGGACTAGCGGGAGTTTCCGGGGAGCTGTTTTTT. It translates to CASSPTGLAGVSGELFF.

The chain is built from TRBV27 and TRBJ2-7; 10 positions match TRBD2. The CDR3 has 14 amino acids. Germline trimming cut 2 bases from V and 3 bases from J; bases unmatched to any gene: 1. Germline-derived CDR1 and CDR2 are MNHEY and SMNVEV (reference sequence). This CDR3 is CASSLSGGVYEQYF. CDR3 nucleotide sequence: TGTGCCAGCAGTTTAAGCGGGGGGGTCTACGAGCAGTACTTC.

The CDR3 protein is CATRGQPSTDTQYF. The DNA for the CDR3 is TGTGCCACCAGAGGACAACCTAGCACAGATACGCAGTATTTT. The chain links TRBV24-1 to TRBJ2-3; D may be TRBD1 (5 bases). CDR1 is KGHDR, CDR2 SFDVKD, per germline. V lost 7 bases to trimming and J lost 0 bases, with 10 bases between them. The CDR3 is 14 amino acids.

This chain joins TRBV14 and TRBJ2-5; the D gene is possibly TRBD1 (5 bases). This CDR3 comprises 15 residues. The germline CDR1 and CDR2 sequences are SGHDN and FVKESK. The V end lost 0 bases, the J end lost 5 bases, and 13 bases lay between the germline ends. The chain's CDR3 is CASSQDTGWRETQYF. Written as DNA, the CDR3 is TGTGCCAGCAGCCAAGATACAGGTTGGCGGGAGACCCAGTACTTC.

This clone showed up just once. The chain uses TRBV28 and TRBJ1-2; 9 bases are a match to TRBD1. Germline V gene data show CDR1 as MDHEN and CDR2 as SYDVKM. The CDR3 totals 15 residues. V lost 6 bases and J lost 1; bases outside the gene matches: 6. Written as DNA, the CDR3 is TGTGCCAGCAGGACGGGACAGGGATATAACTATGGCTACACCTTC. Protein sequence: CASRTGQGYNYGYTF.

This sequence joins TRBV6-2 or TRBV6-3 and TRBJ2-2; 13 bases align to TRBD2. This CDR3 has 18 amino acids. V shed 4 bases and J 0 bases; nucleotides not matched to a gene: 5. Germline CDR1 and CDR2: MNHEY and SVGEGT. The CDR3 DNA sequence: TGTGCCAGCAGTTCCAGACTAGCGGGGGGTGCGAACACCGGGGAGCTGTTTTTT. This translates into CASSSRLAGGANTGELFF.

The gene calls are TRBV2 and TRBJ1-5; D is undetermined. The CDR3 loop spans 13 amino acids. V was trimmed by 4 bases and J by 7 bases, leaving 11 bases between them. Germline V lookup: CDR1 SNHLY, CDR2 FYNNEI. The CDR3 sequence: CASSVRVGQPQHF. For the CDR3, the DNA is TGTGCCAGCAGTGTGAGGGTGGGGCAGCCCCAGCATTTT.

The V gene is TRBV4-3, the J gene TRBJ1-5; D remains ambiguous. CDR3 length equals 15 residues. V lost 0 bases and J lost 7, with 13 bases in between. CDR1 LGHNA and CDR2 YSLEER come from the germline V gene. The chain's CDR3 is CASSQDLTIGQPQHF. CDR3 DNA sequence: TGCGCCAGCAGCCAAGATTTGACTATAGGACAGCCCCAGCATTTT.

This clone is deemed large. The rearrangement joins TRBV6-1 to TRBJ1-1; weak D call: TRBD1 (5 bases). The length of the CDR3 is 16 residues. Germline V CDR1 and CDR2: MNHNS, SASEGT. V lost 2 bases, J lost 3 bases, and 16 bases lay in between. This CDR3 is CASSEIGGVRDTEAFF. The CDR3 DNA sequence: TGTGCCAGCAGTGAAATCGGAGGGGTACGGGACACTGAAGCTTTCTTT.

The CDR3 coding sequence is TGTGCCACTGGGTCGGGACGGGAGGGCCTAAAGACCCAGTACTTC. Protein product: CATGSGREGLKTQYF. The V gene is TRBV24-1, the J gene TRBJ2-5, with TRBD2 identical over 8 bases. The CDR3 is made up of 15 amino acids. Germline V gene lookup returns CDR1 KGHDR and CDR2 SFDVKD. Losses at the gene ends were 10 bases for V and 6 bases for J; bases not matched to a gene: 15.

The chain combines TRBV6-5 with TRBJ1-5, with 9 bases that match TRBD1. The CDR3 has 15 amino acids. The germline V gene encodes CDR1 MNHEY and CDR2 SVGAGI. Trimming removed 5 bases from V and 5 bases from J; junction bases left unmatched: 7. CDR3 protein: CASSPGTGKDQPQHF. The CDR3 DNA follows: TGTGCCAGCAGTCCCGGGACAGGGAAGGATCAGCCCCAGCATTTT.

This sequence joins TRBV7-2 and TRBJ1-2; maybe TRBD1 (6 bases). From germline, CDR1 is SGHTA and CDR2 FQGNSA. The CDR3 length is 13 residues. Trimming removed 3 bases at V and 6 bases at J, with 11 bases between. The CDR3 sequence: CASSFDRSDGYTF. Here the CDR3 DNA reads TGTGCCAGCAGCTTTGACAGGTCAGATGGCTACACCTTC. The whole variable domain, filled in from reference TRBV7-2 and TRBJ1-2, reads GAGVSQSPSNKVTEKGKDVELRCDPISGHTALYWYRQSLGQGLEFLIYFQGNSAPDKSGLPSDRFSAERTGGSVSTLTIQRTQQEDSAVYLCASSFDRSDGYTFGSGTRLTVV.

This clone was detected only a few times. The chain is built from TRBV5-1 and TRBJ1-6; D is unresolved. Germline values: CDR1 SGHRS, CDR2 YFSETQ. The CDR3 runs 19 residues. Trimming shortened V by 0 bases and J by 8 bases, and 24 bases separated the two germline ends. CDR3 DNA: TGCGCCAGCAGCTTGGAACCAGACCCTCGAGGAATTAATCATTCACCCCTCCACTTT. It translates to CASSLEPDPRGINHSPLHF.

This clone was detected only once. The chain couples TRBV19 to TRBJ1-2; unclear D gene. This CDR3 has 17 residues. Germline V CDR1 and CDR2: LNHDA, SQIVND (reference sequence). Trimming took 3 bases from V and 1 from J, leaving 18 bases between them. The CDR3 reads CASSIRGQLKINYGYTF. The CDR3 coding sequence is TGTGCCAGTAGTATTAGAGGCCAGCTGAAAATTAACTATGGCTACACCTTC. Full variable domain (missing parts from reference TRBV19 and TRBJ1-2): DGGITQSPKYLFRKEGQNVTLSCEQNLNHDAMYWYRQDPGQGLRLIYYSQIVNDFQKGDIAEGYSVSREKKESFPLTVTSAQKNPTAFYLCASSIRGQLKINYGYTFGSGTRLTVV.

V and J are TRBV6-5 and TRBJ2-7, with 14 bases aligning to TRBD2. Germline assignment: CDR1 MNHEY and CDR2 SVGAGI. The CDR3 length is 15 residues. The V gene end was trimmed by 7 bases and the J gene end by 5 bases; junction bases not matched to a gene: 7. The CDR3 sequence: CASIPRTSGRNEQYF. For the CDR3, the DNA is TGTGCCAGCATCCCGAGGACTAGCGGGAGGAACGAGCAGTACTTC.

The chain combines TRBV6-1 with TRBJ2-1, with D possibly being TRBD1 (6 bases). V was clipped by 2 bases and J by 1 base, with 9 bases between them. The CDR3 has 15 residues. Germline V gives CDR1 MNHNS, CDR2 SASEGT. For the CDR3, the DNA is TGTGCCAGCAGTGAAACAGGGTTTTCCTACAATGAGCAGTTCTTC. Its protein is CASSETGFSYNEQFF.

The chain has TRBV14 and TRBJ1-6, with D possibly being TRBD1 (5 bases). The CDR3 length is 13 residues. V shed 6 bases and J shed 9 bases, with 12 bases lying between them. Germline assignment: CDR1 SGHDN and CDR2 FVKESK. CDR3 sequence reads: CASRVGPGSPLHF. CDR3 bases: TGTGCCAGCAGGGTGGGGCCGGGTTCACCCCTCCACTTT.

The chain uses TRBV28 and TRBJ1-2, with 12 nucleotides matching TRBD1. Germline-derived CDR1 and CDR2 are MDHEN and SYDVKM. This CDR3 has 16 amino acids. The J segment lost 7 bases and the V segment lost 1 base, leaving 7 bases of the junction unmatched. In DNA form, the CDR3 reads TGTGCCAGCAGTTTATCCGGGACAGGGGGCATTGGTGGCTACACCTTC. Residues: CASSLSGTGGIGGYTF.

The rearrangement joins TRBV27 to TRBJ1-4, with D tentatively TRBD1 (5 bases). This CDR3 has 14 amino acids. In germline, CDR1 is MNHEY, CDR2 SMNVEV (reference sequence). V lost 7 bases and J 5 bases, leaving 14 bases between the germline ends. CDR3 protein: CASTSGRRNEKLFF. The CDR3 region has the DNA TGTGCCAGCACCTCAGGGCGGCGGAATGAAAAACTGTTTTTT.

This chain connects TRBV10-3 to TRBJ2-2, with 7 bases identical to TRBD2. After removal of 4 bases from V and 3 bases from J, the junction contained 11 bases not matched to a gene. Germline V gene data show CDR1 as ENHRY and CDR2 as SYGVKD. The CDR3 has 17 amino acids. This CDR3 is CAISGRAGRFDTGELFF. In DNA, the CDR3 is TGTGCCATCAGTGGGCGAGCGGGGAGGTTTGACACCGGGGAGCTGTTTTTT.

This rearrangement joins TRBV7-9 to TRBJ2-3, with TRBD1 matching over 10 bases. The germline V gene encodes CDR1 SEHNR and CDR2 FQNEAQ (reference sequence). This CDR3 region has 17 residues. Unmatched junction bases numbered 16, after V lost 5 bases and J lost 8 bases. CDR3 amino acids: CASSATGGLFGRGTQYF. The CDR3 DNA follows: TGTGCCAGCAGCGCGACAGGGGGCCTTTTCGGGAGAGGTACGCAGTATTTT.

This chain joins TRBV19 and TRBJ2-7; the D gene is possibly TRBD2 (6 bases). Trimming shortened V by 7 bases and J by 0 bases, and 10 bases separated the two germline ends. The germline V gene has CDR1 LNHDA and CDR2 SQIVND (reference sequence). This CDR3 comprises 13 residues. CDR3 in DNA: TGTGCCAGTAACACCGGGAGCTCCTACGAGCAGTACTTC. This codes for CASNTGSSYEQYF.

This clone was detected only once. The CDR3 sequence is CASSRTSDSYEQYF. CDR3 DNA: TGCGCCAGCAGCCGGACTAGCGACTCCTACGAGCAGTACTTC. V gene TRBV5-1 combines with J gene TRBJ2-7; 9 bases match TRBD2. This CDR3 is 14 amino acids long. V shed 4 bases and J 0 bases; nucleotides not matched to a gene: 2. CDR1 is SGHRS, CDR2 YFSETQ, per germline.

The V and J genes are TRBV24-1 and TRBJ2-2, with 7 positions matching TRBD2. The CDR3 is made up of 16 amino acids. Germline V gene sequence: CDR1 KGHDR, CDR2 SFDVKD. The V and J ends lost 0 bases and 1 base, in that order; junction bases with no gene match: 1. DNA of the CDR3: TGTGCCACCAGTGATTTGAAGCGGGGGAACACCGGGGAGCTGTTTTTT. Encoded protein: CATSDLKRGNTGELFF.